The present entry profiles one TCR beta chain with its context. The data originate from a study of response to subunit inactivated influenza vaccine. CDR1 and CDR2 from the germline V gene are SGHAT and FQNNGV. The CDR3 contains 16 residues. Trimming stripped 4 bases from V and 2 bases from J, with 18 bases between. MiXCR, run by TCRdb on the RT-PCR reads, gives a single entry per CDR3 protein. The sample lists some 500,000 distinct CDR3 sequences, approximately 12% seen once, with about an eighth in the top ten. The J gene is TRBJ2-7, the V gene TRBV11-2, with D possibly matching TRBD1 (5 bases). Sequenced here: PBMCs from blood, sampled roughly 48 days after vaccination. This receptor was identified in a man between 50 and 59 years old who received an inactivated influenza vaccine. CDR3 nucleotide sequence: TGTGCCAGCAGCTCCCCCGCGGACACCATTGCCTACGAGCAGTACTTC. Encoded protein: CASSSPADTIAYEQYF.